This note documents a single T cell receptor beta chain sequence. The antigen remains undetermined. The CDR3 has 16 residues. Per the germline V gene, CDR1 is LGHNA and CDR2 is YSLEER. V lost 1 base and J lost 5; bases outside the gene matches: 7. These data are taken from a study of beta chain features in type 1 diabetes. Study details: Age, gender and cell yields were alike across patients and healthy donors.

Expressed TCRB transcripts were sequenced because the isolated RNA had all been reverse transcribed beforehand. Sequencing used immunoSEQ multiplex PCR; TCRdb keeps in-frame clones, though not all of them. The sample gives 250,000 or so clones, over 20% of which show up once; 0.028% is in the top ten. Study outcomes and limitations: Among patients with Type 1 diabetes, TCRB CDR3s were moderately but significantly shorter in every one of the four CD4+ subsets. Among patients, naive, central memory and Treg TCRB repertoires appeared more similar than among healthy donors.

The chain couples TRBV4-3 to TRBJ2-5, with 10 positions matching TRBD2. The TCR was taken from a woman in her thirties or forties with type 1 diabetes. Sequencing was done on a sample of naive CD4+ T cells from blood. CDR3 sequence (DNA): TGCGCCAGCAGCCAAGGGGCTAGCGGGAGTTGGGAGACCCAGTACTTC. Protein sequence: CASSQGASGSWETQYF.